The entry that follows covers one T cell receptor (beta chain) sequence. This CDR3 contains 14 residues. The J segment lost 2 bases and the V segment lost 2 bases, leaving 2 bases of the junction unmatched. Germline V CDR1 and CDR2: LGHDT, YNNKEL (reference sequence). Per the study methods: Amplifying reference gene primers gave estimates of nucleated cell counts. Using immunoSEQ multiplex PCR, the repertoire was profiled, and TCRdb retains in-frame clones only, with some absent. V and J calls and clone size are copied from that table; D and trimming were computed from the DNA. The table lists roughly 220,000 clones, almost 90% of them singletons. Adults between roughly 18 and 90 years of age took part from 24 US areas. Each participant's cohort was designated according to participant-reported clinical history. This record comes from a study of blood T cell repertoires in COVID-19. Study-wide context: Samples taken during acute and convalescent COVID-19 were collected in the United States, Italy and Spain.

This chain uses TRBV3-1 (or the pseudogene TRBV3-2) with TRBJ1-1; 7 nucleotides align to TRBD1. Sample: PBMCs or T cells enriched from blood (not recorded which). The clonotype was recovered from a woman aged 45-60 years with acute COVID-19. The CDR3 nucleotides are TGTGCCAGCAGCCAACGGACAGGTAACACTGAAGCTTTCTTT. As protein: CASSQRTGNTEAFF.